This is a list of T cell receptor beta chains from one sample in a study of cytomegalovirus exposure and HLA in healthy donors. TCRdb's copy holds only in-frame clones and misses some; the assay was immunoSEQ multiplex PCR. Here the sample spans some 100,000 clones, 62% being singletons. The sample taken for sequencing was PBMCs. The receptors come from a woman aged 25 to 39 in good health and CMV-seropositive. Both conserved end residues are part of each CDR3.

J | V | length | CDR3
TRBJ2-7 | TRBV27 | 15 | CASSPGTGGPYEQYF
TRBJ2-7 | TRBV18 | 16 | CASSPPGTDFSYEQYF
TRBJ2-1 | TRBV11-1 | 15 | CASSPGQLSYNEQFF
TRBJ1-1 | TRBV30 | 14 | CAWTKGTGGQRAFF
TRBJ1-1 | TRBV6-5 | 14 | CASSYAGGKTEAFF
TRBJ1-2 | TRBV5-4 | 13 | CASSLAQNYGYTF
TRBJ1-3 | TRBV6-1 | 17 | CASSEEDRLSSGNTIYF
TRBJ2-2 | TRBV2 | 22 | CASSQNDPRTSGYTSNTGELFF
TRBJ2-6 | TRBV4-2 | 21 | CASSQDLMLGTGGSGANVLTF
TRBJ1-4 | TRBV27 | 14 | CASSSAPGYEKLFF
. | TRBV6-1 | 14 | CASESGGGSYEQYF
TRBJ1-5 | TRBV18 | 14 | CASSPDSSNQPQHF
TRBJ2-7 | TRBV5-6 | 16 | CASSVRSGGASYEQYF
TRBJ2-5 | TRBV2 | 15 | CASRMANTASETQYF
TRBJ1-2 | TRBV19 | 15 | CASSIATGGNYGYPF
TRBJ1-5 | TRBV10-2 | 13 | CASSRQGDQPQHF
TRBJ1-2 | TRBV2 | 13 | CASEAGPNYGYTF
TRBJ2-7 | TRBV6-5 | 14 | CASRDRAGAYEQYF
TRBJ1-4 | TRBV27 | 16 | CASRTLGQGRNEKLFF
TRBJ1-1 | TRBV7-2 | 14 | CASSLAPPRTEAFF
TRBJ1-5 | TRBV18 | 15 | CASSPGTGMNQPQHF
TRBJ1-1 | TRBV5-1 | 13 | CASSLPGNTEAFF
TRBJ1-1 | TRBV9 | 15 | CASSVDTLGPTEAFF
TRBJ1-5 | TRBV6-6 | 15 | CASRDRGGYDQPQHF
TRBJ1-1 | TRBV4-1 | 13 | CASSQESGWGAFF
TRBJ2-3 | TRBV7-3 | 15 | CASSSGTTGVDTQYF
TRBJ2-7 | TRBV18 | 15 | CASSPMTGSPYEQYF
TRBJ2-3 | TRBV7-9 | 13 | CASSRTGPDTQYF
TRBJ2-6 | TRBV27 | 18 | CASSLFQGASSGANVLTF
TRBJ2-7 | TRBV14 | 15 | CASSQAPSSPYEQYF
TRBJ1-3 | TRBV7-9 | 13 | CASRAGAGNTIYF
TRBJ1-1 | TRBV7-9 | 14 | CASRKGEVNTEAFF
TRBJ1-2 | TRBV5-4 | 16 | CASSLGGRMTNYGYTF
TRBJ1-6 | TRBV6-5 | 14 | CASSRDSYNSPLHF
TRBJ2-1 | TRBV10-2 | 16 | CASSEPPSVTSNEQFF
TRBJ2-7 | TRBV2 | 14 | CASSYGGAPYEQYF
TRBJ1-6 | TRBV6-5 | 15 | CASSYVGAANSPLHF
TRBJ2-5 | TRBV18 | 15 | CASSSAGGPTETQYF
TRBJ1-4 | TRBV19 | 14 | CASSIGSLNEKLFF
TRBJ1-5 | TRBV15 | 15 | CATSRYGGAVQPQHF
TRBJ2-7 | TRBV27 | 13 | CASSLFGGYEQYF
TRBJ2-1 | TRBV2 | 15 | CASSEAGGPLNEQFF
TRBJ1-1 | TRBV5-1 | 16 | CASSLGLTGKETEAFF
TRBJ2-2 | TRBV11-2 | 15 | CASSLYRGNTGELFF
TRBJ2-2 | TRBV11-2 | 19 | CASSYGTSGGQGKAGELFF
TRBJ2-7 | TRBV5-6 | 15 | CASSLYGGLWHEQYF
TRBJ2-7 | TRBV7-9 | 15 | CASSLGAGLSYEQYF
TRBJ1-6 | TRBV15 | 17 | CATSSPGKESYNSPLHF
TRBJ2-7 | TRBV5-1 | 15 | CASSFTGTASYEQYF
TRBJ1-5 | TRBV7-9 | 14 | CASSLGGGDQPQHF
TRBJ1-2 | TRBV6-6 | 15 | CASRTGTGEGGGYTF
TRBJ2-5 | TRBV6-5 | 13 | CASTSGTTETQYF
TRBJ2-3 | TRBV18 | 16 | CASSQPGLAGPDTQYF
TRBJ1-3 | TRBV19 | 14 | CASRRDESGNTIYF
TRBJ2-1 | TRBV5-6 | 17 | CASTSGLAGGGYNEQFF
TRBJ1-2 | TRBV4-1 | 14 | CASSQDSTGDGYTF
TRBJ1-1 | TRBV30 | 12 | CAWNPRTGEAFF
TRBJ2-2 | TRBV5-1 | 15 | CASSLEGLNTGELFF
TRBJ1-2 | TRBV6-1 | 14 | CASSDLTGSGGYTF